The T cell receptor (beta chain) described here comes from a study of tumor and adjacent non-tumor tissue in lung cancer. On the study more broadly: The patients, around 10 men and roughly 5 women, were about 30 to 85 with stage I to III disease. Study conclusions and caveats: Tumor tissue had significantly higher TCR diversity than normal lung.

CDR3 size: 15 residues. Germline V gene data show CDR1 as DFQATT and CDR2 as SNEGSKA (reference sequence). As regards this clonotype: Its target is unknown. This may arise from a read error, as a much more abundant clone is one base away.

This sample's RNA came from whole unsorted tissue. A modified ARM-PCR protocol with three rounds of nested PCR amplified TCRbeta. Each CDR3 protein is one row after TCRdb ran MiXCR on the multiplex PCR reads. The sample records 100,000 to 150,000 distinct CDR3 sequences, over 65% being singletons. The sequence derives from a young man with non-small cell lung cancer. The rearrangement uses TRBV20-1 and TRBJ2-7; 14 bases are shared with TRBD2. Sequencing was performed on lung tumor tissue. In DNA, the CDR3 is TGCAGTGCCAACAGACTAGCGGGAGGGCTCTACAAGCAGTACTTC. Translated, it gives CSANRLAGGLYKQYF.